This note documents a single TCR beta chain sequence. The source of the sample is a study of control samples from healthy donors and cancer patients. Sequenced by immunoSEQ multiplex PCR; TCRdb stores in-frame clones only, minus some. The sample includes under 150,000 clones, 88% seen only once; the top ten take roughly 3.3%. The sample consisted of blood. This sequence originates from a man aged 35-49 years in good health.

The CDR3 DNA sequence: TGTGCCAGCTCATCCAGCCCCGCAGTCTCTAACTATGGCTACACCTTC. Protein: CASSSSPAVSNYGYTF. The chain employs TRBV18 and TRBJ1-2; D unclear. Germline V gene lookup returns CDR1 KGHSH and CDR2 LQKENI. This CDR3 comprises 16 residues. V gave up 5 bases and J gave up 0 bases, with 16 bases separating them.